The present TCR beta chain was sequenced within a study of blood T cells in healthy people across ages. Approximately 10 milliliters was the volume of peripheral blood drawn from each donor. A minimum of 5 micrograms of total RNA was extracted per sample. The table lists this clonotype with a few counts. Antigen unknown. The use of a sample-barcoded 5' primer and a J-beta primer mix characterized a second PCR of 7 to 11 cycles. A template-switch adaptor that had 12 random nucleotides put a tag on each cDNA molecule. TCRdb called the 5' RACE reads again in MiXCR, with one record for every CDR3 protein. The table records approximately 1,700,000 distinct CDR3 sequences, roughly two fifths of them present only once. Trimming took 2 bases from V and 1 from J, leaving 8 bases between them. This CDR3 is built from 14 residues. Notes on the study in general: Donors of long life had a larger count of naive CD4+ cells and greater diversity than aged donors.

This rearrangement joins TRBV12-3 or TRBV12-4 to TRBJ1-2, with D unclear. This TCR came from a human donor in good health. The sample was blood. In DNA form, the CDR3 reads TGTGCCAGCAGTTTATTTCTGGGTAACTATGGCTACACCTTC. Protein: CASSLFLGNYGYTF.